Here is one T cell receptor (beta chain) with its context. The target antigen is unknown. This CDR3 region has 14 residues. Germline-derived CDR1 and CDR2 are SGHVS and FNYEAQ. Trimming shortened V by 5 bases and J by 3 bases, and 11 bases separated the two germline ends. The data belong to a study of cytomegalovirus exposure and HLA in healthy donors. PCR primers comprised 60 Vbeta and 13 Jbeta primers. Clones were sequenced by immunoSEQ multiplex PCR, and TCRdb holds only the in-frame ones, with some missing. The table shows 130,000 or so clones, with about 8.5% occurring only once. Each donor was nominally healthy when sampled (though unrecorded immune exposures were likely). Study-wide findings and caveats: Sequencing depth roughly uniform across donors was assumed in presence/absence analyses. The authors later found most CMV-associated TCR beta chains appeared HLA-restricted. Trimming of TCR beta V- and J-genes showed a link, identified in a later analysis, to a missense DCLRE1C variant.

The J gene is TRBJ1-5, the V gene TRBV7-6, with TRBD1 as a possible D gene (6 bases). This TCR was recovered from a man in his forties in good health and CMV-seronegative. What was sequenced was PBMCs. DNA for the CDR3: TGTGCCAGCAGCCCCAGGGGCGTCAATCAGCCCCAGCATTTT. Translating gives CASSPRGVNQPQHF.